This TCR beta chain comes out of a study of T-cell memory formation after mild COVID-19 (dated by TCRdb to the early 2020s). A note on the overall study: TCR sequence clusters from the two donors were found to be largely donor specific. In two donors, T-cell clones that expanded and contracted after mild COVID-19 were followed by sequencing TCRalpha and TCRbeta repertoires longitudinally. Two young, previously healthy adult volunteers made up the cohort, one male and one female.

Instrument used: Illumina NovaSeq 6000. TCRalpha and TCRbeta cDNA libraries were constructed by 5'RACE with constant-segment primers, with sample barcodes and unique molecular identifiers being introduced. Trizol reagent was used to extract RNA from every sample. Library amplification was performed in two PCR steps, and a second sample barcode and Illumina TruSeq adapters were introduced in the second step. Libraries were sequenced on an Illumina NovaSeq with 2 x 150 bp paired-end reads. The original methods were these. With migec v1.2.7, reads were demultiplexed and then collapsed into UMI-guided consensus sequences. Using mixcr v2.1.11, the UMI consensuses were aligned to TRA and TRB V and J templates and assembled into clonotypes. Clonotypes were classified as expanded or contracted when called significant by both edgeR and NoisET, with noise models trained on biological replicates. For edgeR calls, the thresholds were a false discovery rate-adjusted p below 0.01 and a log2 fold-change of 1. As an exploratory analysis of dynamics, max-normalized trajectories of the 1000 most abundant clonotypes were examined by PCA with hierarchical clustering. Separately sequenced CD4+ and CD8+ repertoires were used to assign a CD4 or CD8 phenotype to each responding clone. TCRdb reworked the public reads: Q25 trimming with fastp, MiXCR clone assembly, productive beta chains retained. Under each unique CDR3 protein, matching rows form one entry showing the most common genes and DNA. Here the V and J calls rest on TCRdb's processing, not on the authors' analysis. The sample table records roughly 280,000 distinct CDR3 sequences; around 8% of these occur just once. The ten largest account for under 25% of the sample.

The research as a whole found: The study covered only a couple of mild cases, and larger cohorts including severe cases with pre-infection samples were considered necessary. Clones contracting from day 15 to 85 had balanced CD4/CD8 phenotypes, while a second wave expanding from day 15 to 37 was biased towards CD4+. Some responding clones were detected in pre-infection memory, which suggested that pre-existing cross-reactive memory T cells had joined the SARS-CoV-2 response. Contracting CD4+ clones appeared mostly in the CM and EM memory subsets, whereas CD8+ clones were enriched in EMRA. Whether the second-wave clones peaking on day 37 were SARS-CoV-2 specific was not confirmed.

On this clonotype: Which antigen it targets is not known. Base quality data are lacking; no much larger clone is found one base away.

PBMCs were isolated by Ficoll-Paque density gradient centrifugation. Deletion took 2 bases off V and 11 bases off J, with a span of 19 bases between the germline ends. Based on the germline V gene (reference sequence), the CDR1 and CDR2 sequences are DFQATT and SNEGSKA. Measured from the cysteine to the phenylalanine, the CDR3 is 14 residues long. The entry retains the CDR3 DNA only, 42 bases that are in frame from base 1. The chain is assembled from TRBV20-1 and TRBJ1-5, with TRBD1 perhaps the D gene, on 5 matching bases. The sequencing input was PBMCs or a T cell subset sorted from them (not recorded which). This TCR derives from a man aged 18 to 30 who had mild COVID-19 (a few samples of this study predate the infection). The sample titles of this study are shuffled in the database, so cell type and time point are left out; the donor was told from shared clones. In nucleotide form, the sequence is TGCAGTGCTAGACCCCGGGCCGGGATAGGGGCCCAGCATTTT. Its protein reads: CSARPRAGIGAQHF.